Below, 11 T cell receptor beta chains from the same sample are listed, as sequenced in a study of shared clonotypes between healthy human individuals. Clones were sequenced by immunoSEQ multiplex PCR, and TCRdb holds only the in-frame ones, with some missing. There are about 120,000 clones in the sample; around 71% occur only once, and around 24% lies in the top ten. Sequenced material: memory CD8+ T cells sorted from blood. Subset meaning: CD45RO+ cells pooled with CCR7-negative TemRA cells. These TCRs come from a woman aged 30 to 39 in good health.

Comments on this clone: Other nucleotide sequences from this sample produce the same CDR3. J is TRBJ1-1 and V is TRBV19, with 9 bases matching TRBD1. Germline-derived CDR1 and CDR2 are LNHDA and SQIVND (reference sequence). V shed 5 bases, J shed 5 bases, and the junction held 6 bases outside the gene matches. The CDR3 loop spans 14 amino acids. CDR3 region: CASSFGQGNTEAFF. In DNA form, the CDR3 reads TGTGCCAGTAGTTTTGGACAGGGGAATACTGAAGCTTTCTTT.

CDR3 sequence: CASSSRDSGSYEQYF. CDR3 bases: TGTGCCAGCAGCTCCAGAGATAGCGGGAGCTACGAGCAGTACTTC. This chain connects TRBV7-3 to TRBJ2-7; 9 positions agree with TRBD2. The germline V gene has CDR1 SGHTA and CDR2 FQGTGA. The length of the CDR3 is 15 residues. V gave up 4 bases and J gave up 3 bases; unmatched junction bases: 7.

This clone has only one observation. CDR3 in amino acids: CASSDSGSRQEQYF. Here the CDR3 DNA reads TGTGCCAGCAGTGACTCAGGGTCCCGCCAGGAGCAGTACTTC. The chain employs TRBV25-1 and TRBJ2-7, with a weak D call TRBD1 (5 bases). The V gene lost 3 bases and the J gene lost 7 bases, with 16 bases spanning the gap. This CDR3 is built from 14 residues. Germline CDR1 is MGHDK and CDR2 is SYGVNS.

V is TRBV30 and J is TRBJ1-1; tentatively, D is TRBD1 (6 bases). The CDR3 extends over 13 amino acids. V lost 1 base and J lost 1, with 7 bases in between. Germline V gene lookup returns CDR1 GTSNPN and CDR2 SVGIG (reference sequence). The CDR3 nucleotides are TGTGCCTGGAGTGGGACAGCGAACACTGAAGCTTTCTTT. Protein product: CAWSGTANTEAFF.

The CDR3 reads CASTDISGNEQFF. DNA for the CDR3: TGTGCCAGCACCGATATCAGCGGGAATGAGCAGTTCTTC. This sequence joins TRBV4-2 and TRBJ2-1; possible D gene TRBD2, 6 bases. The CDR3 totals 13 residues. Per the germline V gene, CDR1 is LGHNA and CDR2 is YNFKEQ. Trimming left V 7 bases short and J 7 bases short, with 14 bases between.

The CDR3 DNA reads as TGTGCCAGCAGCTTAGGCGGGAGGGCCTTGGATACGCAGTATTTT. It specifies CASSLGGRALDTQYF. The V and J genes are TRBV7-8 and TRBJ2-3; 9 bases are a match to TRBD2. Germline V lookup: CDR1 SGHVS, CDR2 FQNEAQ. The junction had 5 bases not matched to a gene; V was cut back by 1 base and J by 6 bases. CDR3 size: 15 residues.

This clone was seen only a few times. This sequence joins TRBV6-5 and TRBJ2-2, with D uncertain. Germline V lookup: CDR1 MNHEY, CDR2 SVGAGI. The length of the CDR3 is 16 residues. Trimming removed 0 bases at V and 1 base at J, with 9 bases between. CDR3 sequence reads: CASSYSMNRNTGELFF. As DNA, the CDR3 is TGTGCCAGCAGTTACTCGATGAACAGGAACACCGGGGAGCTGTTTTTT.

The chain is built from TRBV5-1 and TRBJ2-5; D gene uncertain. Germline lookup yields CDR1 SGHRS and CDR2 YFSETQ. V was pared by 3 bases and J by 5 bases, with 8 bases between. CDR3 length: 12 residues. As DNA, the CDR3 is TGCGCCAGCAGCTCGGTGAAGGAGACCCAGTACTTC. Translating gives CASSSVKETQYF. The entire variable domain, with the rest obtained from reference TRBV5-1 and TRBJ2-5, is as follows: KAGVTQTPRYLIKTRGQQVTLSCSPISGHRSVSWYQQTPGQGLQFLFEYFSETQRNKGNFPGRFSGRQFSNSRSEMNVSTLELGDSALYLCASSSVKETQYFGPGTRLLVL.

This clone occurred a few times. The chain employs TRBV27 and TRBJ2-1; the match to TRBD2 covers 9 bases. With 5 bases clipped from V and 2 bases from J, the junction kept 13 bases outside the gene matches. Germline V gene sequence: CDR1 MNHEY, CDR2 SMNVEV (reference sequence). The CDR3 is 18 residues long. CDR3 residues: CASSLLSEREAPYNEQFF. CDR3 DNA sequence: TGTGCCAGCAGTCTCCTCAGTGAGCGGGAGGCCCCCTACAATGAGCAGTTCTTC.

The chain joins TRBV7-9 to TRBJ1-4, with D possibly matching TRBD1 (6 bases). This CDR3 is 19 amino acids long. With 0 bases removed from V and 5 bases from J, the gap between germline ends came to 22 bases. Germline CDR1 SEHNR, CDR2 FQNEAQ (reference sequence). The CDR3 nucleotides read TGTGCCAGCAGCTTAGCGAGCTGGGGGCCAGACAGTCTGAATGAAAAACTGTTTTTT. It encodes CASSLASWGPDSLNEKLFF.

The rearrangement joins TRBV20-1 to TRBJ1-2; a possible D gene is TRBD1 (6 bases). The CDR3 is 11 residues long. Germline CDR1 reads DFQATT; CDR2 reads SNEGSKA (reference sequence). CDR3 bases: TGCAGGGGGAGGGGGTTGGGTGGCTACACCTTC. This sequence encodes CRGRGLGGYTF.